This passage covers 21 T cell receptor beta chains from one sample sequenced in a study of T-cell memory formation after mild COVID-19. TCRdb re-called the 5' RACE reads with MiXCR, one entry per CDR3 protein. The sample holds under 300,000 distinct CDR3 sequences, 15% to 20% seen once. Sequenced material: PBMCs or a T cell subset sorted from them (not recorded which). These receptors were taken from a young man who had mild COVID-19 (a few samples of this study predate the infection). Cell type and time point are not known.

This rearrangement joins TRBV5-6 to TRBJ1-4; the match to TRBD1 covers 8 bases. After removal of 3 bases from V and 8 bases from J, the junction contained 6 bases not matched to a gene. This CDR3 has 14 residues. From germline, CDR1 is SGHDT and CDR2 YYEEEE. CDR3 region: CASSSRGRGEKLFF. The CDR3 DNA sequence: TGTGCCAGCAGCTCCAGGGGGCGCGGGGAAAAACTGTTTTTT.

V and J are TRBV5-6 and TRBJ1-2, with D maybe TRBD1 (5 bases). The CDR3 totals 15 residues. Between the trimmed V and J ends, which lost 0 bases and 6 bases, there was a span of 15 bases. Looked up from germline, CDR1 is SGHDT and CDR2 is YYEEEE. The CDR3 coding sequence is TGTGCCAGCAGCTTGGTTCAGGGAGCACGGGATGGCTACACCTTC. It translates to CASSLVQGARDGYTF.

This chain joins TRBV7-8 and TRBJ1-4, with 7 nucleotides matching TRBD1. This CDR3 comprises 17 residues. The V segment lost 5 bases and the J segment 8 bases; nucleotides outside the gene matches: 17. Germline-derived CDR1 and CDR2 are SGHVS and FQNEAQ. The CDR3 is CASSTRTGLGGGEKLFF. CDR3 in DNA: TGTGCCAGCAGCACCCGGACAGGCCTAGGCGGGGGCGAAAAACTGTTTTTT.

The rearrangement joins TRBV10-2 to TRBJ2-7; TRBD1 aligns across 7 bases. V gave up 6 bases and J gave up 5 bases; unmatched junction bases: 4. The germline V gene encodes CDR1 WSHSY and CDR2 SAAADI. The CDR3 covers 12 residues. The CDR3: CASRATGNEQYV. The CDR3 bases are TGCGCCAGCAGAGCGACAGGGAACGAGCAGTACGTC.

This clonotype has a handful of counts. V usage is TRBV21-1 and J usage is TRBJ1-2; TRBD1 is the table's D call and was not checked against the DNA. TRBV21-1 is a pseudogene. The CDR3 has 11 amino acids. The CDR3 loop reads CARGQGVGYTF. The CDR3 DNA follows: TGTGCCAGAGGACAGGGAGTTGGCTACACCTTC.

This clonotype was counted at least ten times. The genes are TRBV5-1 and TRBJ2-5; 12 nucleotides line up with TRBD2. There are 15 residues in the CDR3. Per the germline V gene, CDR1 is SGHRS and CDR2 is YFSETQ. V was clipped by 2 bases and J by 2 bases; unmatched bases: 1. CDR3 protein: CASSFLAGGQETQYF. For the CDR3, the DNA is TGCGCCAGCAGCTTCCTAGCGGGGGGGCAAGAGACCCAGTACTTC. The full variable domain, completed using reference TRBV5-1 and TRBJ2-5, is KAGVTQTPRYLIKTRGQQVTLSCSPISGHRSVSWYQQTPGQGLQFLFEYFSETQRNKGNFPGRFSGRQFSNSRSEMNVSTLELGDSALYLCASSFLAGGQETQYFGPGTRLLVL.

The J gene is TRBJ1-1, the V gene TRBV6-2 or TRBV6-3; the D is unclear. Germline V gene lookup returns CDR1 MNHEY and CDR2 SVGEGT. The CDR3 consists of 11 residues. V lost 4 bases, J lost 7 bases, and 7 bases lay in between. CDR3 nucleotides: TGTGCCAGCAGTTTTGGCCTTGAAGCTTTCTTT. It codes for CASSFGLEAFF.

This rearrangement joins TRBV4-3 to TRBJ2-3; 8 bases agree with TRBD1. CDR1 is LGHNA, CDR2 YSLEER, per germline. The CDR3 spans 16 residues. With 4 bases clipped from V and 5 bases from J, the junction kept 11 bases outside the gene matches. CDR3 loop: CASSLGTGGVGDTQYF. Here the CDR3 DNA reads TGCGCCAGCAGCCTGGGAACAGGGGGAGTTGGAGATACGCAGTATTTT.

This clonotype came up many times. This chain connects TRBV12-3 or TRBV12-4 to TRBJ2-7; the D is unclear. The CDR3 is made up of 18 amino acids. V lost 3 bases to trimming and J lost 3 bases, with 24 bases between them. The chain's CDR3 is CASSFGIVWADGNYEQYF. CDR3 DNA sequence: TGTGCCAGCAGTTTTGGAATAGTGTGGGCAGATGGAAACTACGAGCAGTACTTC.

This sequence joins TRBV27 and TRBJ2-2; tentative D call: TRBD1 (5 bases). The V end was cut by 5 bases, the J end by 4 bases, with 8 bases between. The CDR3 consists of 13 residues. From germline, CDR1 is MNHEY and CDR2 SMNVEV (reference sequence). The CDR3: CASSRRGTGELFF. CDR3 coding DNA: TGTGCCAGCAGTCGTAGGGGCACCGGGGAGCTGTTTTTT.

This clonotype appeared a few times. This chain uses TRBV6-1 with TRBJ1-5; no definite D call. The germline V and J ends were trimmed by 2 bases and 5 bases, with 7 bases remaining between them. The CDR3 loop spans 13 amino acids. Germline CDR1 and CDR2: MNHNS and SASEGT. CDR3 coding DNA: TGTGCCAGCAGTGAAAAAACCCATCAGCCCCAGCATTTT. It codes for CASSEKTHQPQHF.

The chain recombines TRBV7-9 with TRBJ2-1; D is uncertain. The CDR3 is made up of 12 amino acids. Germline V gene lookup returns CDR1 SEHNR and CDR2 FQNEAQ (reference sequence). Trimming cost V 1 base and J 15 bases, with 13 bases left between them. CDR3 in DNA: TGTGCCAGCAGCTTAGGAAGCCAGGAGTCGTTCTTC. Its protein is CASSLGSQESFF. The full variable domain, with the rest looked up from reference TRBV7-9 and TRBJ2-1, is DTGVSQNPRHKITKRGQNVTFRCDPISEHNRLYWYRQTLGQGPEFLTYFQNEAQLEKSRLLSDRFSAERPKGSFSTLEIQRTEQGDSAMYLCASSLGSQESFFGPGTRLTVL.

There are a few counts of this clonotype. The V gene is TRBV7-3, the J gene TRBJ2-3; possible D gene TRBD2, 7 bases. This CDR3 spans 14 amino acids. Germline loops: CDR1 SGHTA, CDR2 FQGTGA. Trimming left V 3 bases short and J 5 bases short, with 12 bases between. The CDR3 coding sequence is TGTGCCAGCAGCTTGGGGCGGGGGCAAGATACGCAGTATTTT. Its translation: CASSLGRGQDTQYF.

This clonotype was detected only a few times. The rearrangement uses TRBV20-1 and TRBJ2-1; 8 bases are a match to TRBD2. The CDR3 loop spans 16 amino acids. Per germline, CDR1 DFQATT and CDR2 SNEGSKA (reference sequence). With V trimmed by 2 bases and J by 0 bases, 6 bases remained unmatched. The CDR3 DNA is TGCAGTGCTAGACTTTTAGCGGGGTACTCCTACAATGAGCAGTTCTTC. Residues: CSARLLAGYSYNEQFF.

This clonotype came up a few times. The rearrangement links TRBV10-3 to TRBJ1-1; no clear D gene. Trimming shortened V by 7 bases and J by 1 base, and 10 bases separated the two germline ends. CDR1 is ENHRY, CDR2 SYGVKD, per germline. This CDR3 spans 13 amino acids. CDR3 DNA sequence: TGTGCCATCACCGGCGGGCAGAACACTGAAGCTTTCTTT. This sequence encodes CAITGGQNTEAFF.

This clonotype was counted a few times. The V and J genes are TRBV6-4 and TRBJ2-3; D gene unclear. This CDR3 has 15 amino acids. Trimming stripped 6 bases from V and 0 bases from J, with 13 bases between. CDR1 and CDR2 (germline): MRHNA, SNTAGT. CDR3 DNA sequence: TGTGCCAGCAGCCCGAACCCGTCTAGCACAGATACGCAGTATTTT. This encodes CASSPNPSSTDTQYF.

This clonotype has at least ten counts. The gene calls are TRBV12-3 or TRBV12-4 and TRBJ2-4; 9 positions agree with TRBD1. V shed 6 bases and J 0 bases; nucleotides not matched to a gene: 12. There are 18 residues in the CDR3. The CDR3 nucleotides read TGTGCCAGCAGCACCGGGACAGGGAGAAGGTTAGCCAAAAACATTCAGTACTTC. It encodes CASSTGTGRRLAKNIQYF.

The chain is built from TRBV6-5 and TRBJ2-7, with 7 bases fitting TRBD1. The CDR3 runs to 14 residues. J was trimmed by 4 bases and V by 1 base; bases with no gene match: 4. CDR1 is MNHEY and CDR2 is SVGAGI in the germline V gene. The CDR3 region is CASSYWQGEYEQYF. The CDR3 DNA is TGTGCCAGCAGTTACTGGCAGGGGGAATACGAGCAGTACTTC.

The V call is TRBV6-6, the J call TRBJ1-4; D may be TRBD1 (5 bases). The CDR3 runs 14 residues. V was cut by 7 bases and J by 4 bases, with 13 bases left in between. The germline gives CDR1 MNHNY, CDR2 SVGAGI (reference sequence). CDR3 DNA sequence: TGTGCCAGCATCAACCGACAGATTAATGAAAAACTGTTTTTT. This gives the protein CASINRQINEKLFF.

This clonotype has just a few counts. The CDR3 region is CASSYSGYTTGELFF. CDR3 bases: TGTGCCAGCAGTTACTCGGGATATACCACCGGGGAGCTGTTTTTT. The V gene is TRBV6-5, the J gene TRBJ2-2; D gene ambiguous. The length of the CDR3 is 15 residues. Trimming removed 0 bases at V and 4 bases at J, with 9 bases between. Germline-derived CDR1 and CDR2 are MNHEY and SVGAGI.

The chain uses TRBV4-2 and TRBJ1-1; no clear D gene. The V and J ends lost 4 bases and 0 bases respectively, with 12 bases between them. This CDR3 has 15 residues. The germline gives CDR1 LGHNA, CDR2 YNFKEQ. The DNA for the CDR3 is TGTGCCAGCAGCCCCGGGTATAGTGTGAACACTGAAGCTTTCTTT. Translating gives CASSPGYSVNTEAFF.